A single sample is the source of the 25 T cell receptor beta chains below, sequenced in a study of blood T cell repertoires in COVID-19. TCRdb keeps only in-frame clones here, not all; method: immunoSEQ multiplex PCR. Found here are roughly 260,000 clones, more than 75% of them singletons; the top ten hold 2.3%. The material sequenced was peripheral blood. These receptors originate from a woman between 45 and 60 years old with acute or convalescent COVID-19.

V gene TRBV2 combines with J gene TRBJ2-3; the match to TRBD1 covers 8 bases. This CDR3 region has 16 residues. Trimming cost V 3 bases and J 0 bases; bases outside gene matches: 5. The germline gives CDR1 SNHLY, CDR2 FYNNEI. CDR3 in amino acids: CASSDVRDRSTDTQYF. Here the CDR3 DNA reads TGTGCCAGCAGTGATGTCCGGGACAGGAGCACAGATACGCAGTATTTT.

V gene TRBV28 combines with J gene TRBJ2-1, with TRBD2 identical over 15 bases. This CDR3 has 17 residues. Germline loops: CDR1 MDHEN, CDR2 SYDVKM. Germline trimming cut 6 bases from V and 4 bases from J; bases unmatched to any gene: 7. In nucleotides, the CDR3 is TGTGCCAGCAGCGGGACTAGCGGGAGGCGAGCTTACAATGAGCAGTTCTTC. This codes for CASSGTSGRRAYNEQFF. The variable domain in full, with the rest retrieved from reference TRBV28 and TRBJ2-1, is DVKVTQSSRYLVKRTGEKVFLECVQDMDHENMFWYRQDPGLGLRLIYFSYDVKMKEKGDIPEGYSVSREKKERFSLILESASTNQTSMYLCASSGTSGRRAYNEQFFGPGTRLTVL.

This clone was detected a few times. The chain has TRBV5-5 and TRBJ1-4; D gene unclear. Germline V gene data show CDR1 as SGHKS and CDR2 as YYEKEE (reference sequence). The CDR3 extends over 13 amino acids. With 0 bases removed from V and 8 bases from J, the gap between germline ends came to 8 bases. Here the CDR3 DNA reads TGTGCCAGCAGCTTGGACTTGATGGAAAAACTGTTTTTT. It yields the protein CASSLDLMEKLFF.

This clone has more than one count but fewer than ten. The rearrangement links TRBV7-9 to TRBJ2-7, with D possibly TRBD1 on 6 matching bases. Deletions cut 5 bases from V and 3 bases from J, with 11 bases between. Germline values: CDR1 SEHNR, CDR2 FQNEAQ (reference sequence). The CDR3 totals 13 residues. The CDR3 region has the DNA TGTGCCAGCAGCCCAGGGGTTGGCTACGAGCAGTACTTC. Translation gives CASSPGVGYEQYF.

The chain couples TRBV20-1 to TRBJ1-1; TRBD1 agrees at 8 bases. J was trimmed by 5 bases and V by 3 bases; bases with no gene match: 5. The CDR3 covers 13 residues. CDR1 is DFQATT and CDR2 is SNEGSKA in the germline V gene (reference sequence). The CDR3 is CSASQTGGTEAFF. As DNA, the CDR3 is TGCAGTGCTAGTCAAACAGGGGGGACTGAAGCTTTCTTT.

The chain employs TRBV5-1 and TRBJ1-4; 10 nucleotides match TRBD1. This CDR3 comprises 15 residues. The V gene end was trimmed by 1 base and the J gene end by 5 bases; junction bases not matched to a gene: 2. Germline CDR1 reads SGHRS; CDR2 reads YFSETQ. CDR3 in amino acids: CASSLLGQGNEKLFF. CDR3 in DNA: TGCGCCAGCAGCTTGTTGGGACAGGGGAATGAAAAACTGTTTTTT.

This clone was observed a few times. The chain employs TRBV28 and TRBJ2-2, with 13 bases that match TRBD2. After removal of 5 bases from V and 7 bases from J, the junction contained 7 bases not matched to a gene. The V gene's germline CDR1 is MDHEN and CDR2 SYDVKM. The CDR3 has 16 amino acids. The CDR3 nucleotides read TGTGCCAGCAGTAGGACTAGCGGGAGAAAGGTCGGGGAGCTGTTTTTT. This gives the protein CASSRTSGRKVGELFF.

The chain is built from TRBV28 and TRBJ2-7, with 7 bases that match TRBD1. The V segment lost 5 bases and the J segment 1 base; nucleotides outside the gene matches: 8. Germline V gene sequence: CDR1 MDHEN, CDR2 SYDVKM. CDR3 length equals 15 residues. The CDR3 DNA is TGTGCCAGCAGTCCCGGGACAGCAGAGTCCTACGAGCAGTACTTC. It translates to CASSPGTAESYEQYF.

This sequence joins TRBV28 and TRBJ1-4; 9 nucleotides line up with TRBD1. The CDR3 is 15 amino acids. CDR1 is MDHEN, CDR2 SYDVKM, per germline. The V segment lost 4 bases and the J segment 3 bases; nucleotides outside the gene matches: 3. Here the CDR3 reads CASSSRQGANEKLFF. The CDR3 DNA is TGTGCCAGCAGTTCCCGACAGGGGGCTAATGAAAAACTGTTTTTT. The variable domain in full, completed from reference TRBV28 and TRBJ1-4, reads DVKVTQSSRYLVKRTGEKVFLECVQDMDHENMFWYRQDPGLGLRLIYFSYDVKMKEKGDIPEGYSVSREKKERFSLILESASTNQTSMYLCASSSRQGANEKLFFGSGTQLSVL.

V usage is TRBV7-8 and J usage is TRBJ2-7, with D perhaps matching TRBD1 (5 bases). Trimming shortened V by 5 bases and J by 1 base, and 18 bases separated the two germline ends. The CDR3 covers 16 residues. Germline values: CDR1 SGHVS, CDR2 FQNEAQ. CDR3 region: CASSLRRGQESYEQYF. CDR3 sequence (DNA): TGTGCCAGCAGCCTCAGAAGGGGCCAGGAATCCTACGAGCAGTACTTC.

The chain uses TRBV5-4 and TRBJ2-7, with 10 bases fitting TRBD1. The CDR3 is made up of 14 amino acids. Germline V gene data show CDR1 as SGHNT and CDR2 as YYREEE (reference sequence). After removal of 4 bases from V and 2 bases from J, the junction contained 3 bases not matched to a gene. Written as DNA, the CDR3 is TGTGCCAGCAGCGCCGGACAGGGGGCCTACGAGCAGTACTTC. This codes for CASSAGQGAYEQYF.

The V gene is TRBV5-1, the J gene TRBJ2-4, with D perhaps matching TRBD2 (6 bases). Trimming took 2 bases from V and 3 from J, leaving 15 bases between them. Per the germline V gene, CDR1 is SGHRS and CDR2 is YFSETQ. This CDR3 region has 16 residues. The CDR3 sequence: CASSLTGTEIKNIQYF. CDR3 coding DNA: TGCGCCAGCAGCTTAACCGGGACTGAGATCAAAAACATTCAGTACTTC.

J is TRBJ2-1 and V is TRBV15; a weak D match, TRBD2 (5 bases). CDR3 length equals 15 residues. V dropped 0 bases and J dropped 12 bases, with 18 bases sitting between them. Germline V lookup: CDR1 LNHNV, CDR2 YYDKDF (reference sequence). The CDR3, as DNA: TGTGCCACCAGCAGAGATTCCAGCGGTCGTTTCGTGCAGTTCTTC. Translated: CATSRDSSGRFVQFF. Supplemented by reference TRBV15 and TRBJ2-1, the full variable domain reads DAMVIQNPRYQVTQFGKPVTLSCSQTLNHNVMYWYQQKSSQAPKLLFHYYDKDFNNEADTPDNFQSRRPNTSFCFLDIRSPGLGDTAMYLCATSRDSSGRFVQFFGPGTRLTVL.

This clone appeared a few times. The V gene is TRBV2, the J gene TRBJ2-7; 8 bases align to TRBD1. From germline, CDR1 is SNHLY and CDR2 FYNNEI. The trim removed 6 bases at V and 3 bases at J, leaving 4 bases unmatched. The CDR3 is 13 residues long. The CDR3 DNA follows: TGTGCCAGCAGAGGACAGGGAATCTACGAGCAGTACTTC. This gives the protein CASRGQGIYEQYF.

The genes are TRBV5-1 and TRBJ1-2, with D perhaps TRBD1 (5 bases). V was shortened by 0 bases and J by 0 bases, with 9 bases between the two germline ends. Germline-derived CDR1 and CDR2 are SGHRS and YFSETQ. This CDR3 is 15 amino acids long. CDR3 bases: TGCGCCAGCAGCTTGGGTCGACAGACTAACTATGGCTACACCTTC. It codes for CASSLGRQTNYGYTF.

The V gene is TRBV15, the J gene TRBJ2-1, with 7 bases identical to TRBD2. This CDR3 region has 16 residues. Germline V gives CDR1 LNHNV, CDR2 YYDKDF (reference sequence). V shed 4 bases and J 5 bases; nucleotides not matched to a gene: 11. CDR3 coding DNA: TGTGCCACCAGCACGCAACCGGGACTAACAAACAATGAGCAGTTCTTC. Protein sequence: CATSTQPGLTNNEQFF.

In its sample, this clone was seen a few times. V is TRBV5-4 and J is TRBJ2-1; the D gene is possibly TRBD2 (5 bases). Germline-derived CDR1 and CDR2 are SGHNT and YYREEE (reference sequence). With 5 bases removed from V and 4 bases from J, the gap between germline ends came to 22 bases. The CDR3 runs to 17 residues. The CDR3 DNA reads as TGTGCCAGCAGACCCCGGCCGGACTTTCATTTATACAATGAGCAGTTCTTC. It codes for CASRPRPDFHLYNEQFF.

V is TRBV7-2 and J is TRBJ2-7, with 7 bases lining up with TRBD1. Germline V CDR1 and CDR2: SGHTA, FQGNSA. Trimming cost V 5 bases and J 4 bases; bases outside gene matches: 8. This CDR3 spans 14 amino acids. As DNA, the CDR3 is TGTGCCAGCAGCAAAACGGGACAGCTATACGAGCAGTACTTC. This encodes CASSKTGQLYEQYF.

The chain's CDR3 is CASSYDRSYQPQHF. Here the CDR3 DNA reads TGTGCCAGCAGTTACGACAGGTCTTATCAGCCCCAGCATTTT. The rearrangement joins TRBV6-5 to TRBJ1-5; D is possibly TRBD1 (6 bases). Deletions cut 2 bases from V and 5 bases from J, with 10 bases between. Germline-derived CDR1 and CDR2 are MNHEY and SVGAGI. The CDR3 is 14 residues long.

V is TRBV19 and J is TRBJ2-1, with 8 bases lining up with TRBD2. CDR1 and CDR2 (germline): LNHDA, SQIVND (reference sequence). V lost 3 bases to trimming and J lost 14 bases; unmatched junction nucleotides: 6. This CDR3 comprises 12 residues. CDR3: CASSISGGVKFF. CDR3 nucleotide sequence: TGTGCCAGTAGTATCTCCGGGGGGGTGAAGTTCTTC.

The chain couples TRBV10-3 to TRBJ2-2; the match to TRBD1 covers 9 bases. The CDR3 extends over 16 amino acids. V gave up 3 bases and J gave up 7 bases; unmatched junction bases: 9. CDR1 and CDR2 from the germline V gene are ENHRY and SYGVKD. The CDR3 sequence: CAISDPGQGRHGELFF. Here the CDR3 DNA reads TGTGCCATCAGTGACCCGGGACAGGGACGGCACGGGGAGCTGTTTTTT.

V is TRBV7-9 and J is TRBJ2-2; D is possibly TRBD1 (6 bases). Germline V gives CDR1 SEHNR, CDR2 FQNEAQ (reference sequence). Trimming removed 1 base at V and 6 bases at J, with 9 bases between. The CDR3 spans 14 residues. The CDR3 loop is CASSLDAGAGELFF. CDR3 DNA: TGTGCCAGCAGCTTAGACGCAGGGGCCGGGGAGCTGTTTTTT.

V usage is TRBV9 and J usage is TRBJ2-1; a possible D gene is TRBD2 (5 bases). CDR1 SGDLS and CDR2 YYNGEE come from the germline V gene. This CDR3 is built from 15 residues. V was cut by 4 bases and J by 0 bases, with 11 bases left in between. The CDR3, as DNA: TGTGCCAGCAGCCCGGGGTCCGTCTCCTACAATGAGCAGTTCTTC. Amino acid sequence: CASSPGSVSYNEQFF.

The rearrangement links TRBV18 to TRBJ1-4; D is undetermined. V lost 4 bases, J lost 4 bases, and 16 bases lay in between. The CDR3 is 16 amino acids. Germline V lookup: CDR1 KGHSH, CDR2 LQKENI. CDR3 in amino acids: CASSLTTSGFNEKLFF. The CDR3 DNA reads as TGTGCCAGCTCACTAACCACCTCCGGGTTTAATGAAAAACTGTTTTTT.

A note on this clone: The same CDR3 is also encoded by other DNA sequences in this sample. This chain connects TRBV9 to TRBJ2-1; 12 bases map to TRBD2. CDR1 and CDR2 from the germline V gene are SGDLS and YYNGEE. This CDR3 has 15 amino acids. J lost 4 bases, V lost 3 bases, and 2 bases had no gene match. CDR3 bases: TGTGCCAGCAGCGCGGGACTAGCGGGTTACAATGAGCAGTTCTTC. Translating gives CASSAGLAGYNEQFF. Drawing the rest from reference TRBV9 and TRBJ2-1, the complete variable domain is DSGVTQTPKHLITATGQRVTLRCSPRSGDLSVYWYQQSLDQGLQFLIQYYNGEERAKGNILERFSAQQFPDLHSELNLSSLELGDSALYFCASSAGLAGYNEQFFGPGTRLTVL.